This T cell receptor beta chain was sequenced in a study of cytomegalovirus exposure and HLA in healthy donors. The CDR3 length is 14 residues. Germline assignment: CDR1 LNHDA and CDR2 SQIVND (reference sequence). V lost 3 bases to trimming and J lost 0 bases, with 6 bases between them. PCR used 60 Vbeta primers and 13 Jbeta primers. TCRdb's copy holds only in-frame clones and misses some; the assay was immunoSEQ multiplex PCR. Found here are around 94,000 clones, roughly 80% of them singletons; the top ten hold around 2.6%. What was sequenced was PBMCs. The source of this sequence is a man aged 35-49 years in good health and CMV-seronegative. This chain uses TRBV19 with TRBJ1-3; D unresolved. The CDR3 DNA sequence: TGTGCCAGTAGTATCCGAGACTCTGGAAACACCATATATTTT. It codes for CASSIRDSGNTIYF.